A selection of T cell receptor beta chains follows, all from one sample in a study of shared clonotypes between healthy human individuals. This table comes from immunoSEQ multiplex PCR, and its TCRdb copy is limited to in-frame clones, with some not included. The sample contains millions of clones, roughly 92% of which appear only once. Material: naive CD4+ T cells sorted from blood. The receptor set was obtained from a man aged 18 to 30 in good health. The CDR3 runs from the conserved cysteine through the conserved F or W. The D gene is left open where the match is weak. Rows give clone size only sometimes, using once, few, many, or a class for an expanded clone.

V gene	J gene	D gene	clone size	CDR3 protein	CDR3 DNA
TRBV2	TRBJ2-1	.	once	CASSPRTEQFF	TGTGCCAGCAGTCCCAGAACTGAGCAGTTCTTC
TRBV6-5	TRBJ2-7	TRBD1	.	CASSQDRGTEQYF	TGTGCCAGCAGTCAGGACAGGGGCACCGAGCAGTACTTC
TRBV18	TRBJ1-1	TRBD1	.	CASSDRQGGSNTEAFF	TGTGCCAGCTCGGACAGACAGGGGGGTAGTAACACTGAAGCTTTCTTT
TRBV28	TRBJ2-2	.	.	CASSFSSGTNTGELFF	TGTGCCAGCAGTTTCTCGTCAGGGACGAACACCGGGGAGCTGTTTTTT
TRBV7-2	TRBJ2-3	TRBD2	.	CASSTRLAGADTQYF	TGTGCCAGCAGCACCAGACTAGCGGGGGCAGATACGCAGTATTTT
TRBV4-1	TRBJ2-3	TRBD1	.	CASSRGDRDSDTQYF	TGCGCCAGCAGCCGGGGGGACAGGGATTCAGATACGCAGTATTTT
TRBV18	TRBJ1-3	.	.	CASSSAVGNTIYF	TGTGCCAGCTCCTCTGCGGTTGGAAACACCATATATTTT
TRBV19	TRBJ2-6	.	.	CASSIGGGGRSGANVLTF	TGTGCCAGTAGTATCGGCGGAGGGGGGCGTTCAGGGGCCAACGTCCTGACTTTC
TRBV10-2	TRBJ2-3	TRBD2	.	CASSESGGIAGALTQYF	TGCGCCAGCAGTGAGTCCGGGGGGATAGCGGGGGCCCTTACGCAGTATTTT
TRBV6-1	TRBJ2-1	.	.	CASSTTGANNEQFF	TGTGCCAGCAGTACGACGGGAGCTAACAATGAGCAGTTCTTC
TRBV6-1	TRBJ1-6	TRBD1	.	CASSEPGTGVSPLHF	TGTGCCAGCAGTGAACCCGGGACAGGGGTCTCACCCCTCCACTTT
TRBV6-1	TRBJ2-7	.	once	CASIGTPNHYEQYF	TGTGCCAGCATCGGGACCCCAAACCACTACGAGCAGTACTTC
TRBV4-1	TRBJ2-1	TRBD2	.	CASSQGPAGAYNEQFF	TGCGCCAGCAGCCAAGGTCCAGCGGGGGCCTACAATGAGCAGTTCTTC
TRBV6-1	TRBJ1-5	.	.	CASSERGAQPQHF	TGTGCCAGCAGTGAAAGAGGGGCGCAACCCCAGCATTTT
TRBV28	TRBJ2-7	.	.	CASRRNRDRYSYEQYF	TGTGCCAGCAGGCGAAATCGGGACCGGTACTCCTACGAGCAGTACTTC
TRBV18	TRBJ2-3	.	.	CASSPRVSPDTQYF	TGTGCCAGCTCACCTCGGGTCTCGCCAGATACGCAGTATTTT
TRBV19	TRBJ1-5	TRBD1	.	CASTRTGGSNQPQHF	TGTGCCAGTACTCGGACAGGGGGTAGCAATCAGCCCCAGCATTTT
TRBV7-2	TRBJ2-3	.	.	CASSRARLDTQYF	TGTGCCAGCAGCCGCGCCCGACTTGATACGCAGTATTTT
TRBV6-5	TRBJ1-6	TRBD1	few	CASSYSGTGSSPLHF	TGTGCCAGCAGTTACTCTGGGACAGGGAGTTCACCCCTCCACTTT
TRBV7-2	TRBJ1-3	.	.	CASSLARASSGNTIYF	TGTGCCAGCAGCTTAGCCCGCGCCAGCTCTGGAAACACCATATATTTT
TRBV7-9	TRBJ2-7	TRBD1	.	CASSPRRDRVREQYF	TGTGCCAGCAGCCCACGACGGGACAGGGTCCGCGAGCAGTACTTC
TRBV10-2	TRBJ2-1	.	.	CASSERDNEQFF	TGCGCCAGCAGTGAGAGGGACAATGAGCAGTTCTTC
TRBV28	TRBJ1-2	.	once	CATVRPGEYYGYTF	TGTGCCACCGTACGTCCAGGGGAATACTATGGCTACACCTTC
TRBV5-6	TRBJ2-7	TRBD1	.	CASRPRTGGFYEQYF	TGTGCCAGCAGACCCCGGACAGGGGGATTCTACGAGCAGTACTTC
TRBV10-3	TRBJ1-1	TRBD1	.	CAISRDRTGTNTEAFF	TGTGCCATCAGTCGCGATAGGACAGGGACGAACACTGAAGCTTTCTTT
TRBV7-2	TRBJ1-4	TRBD1	.	CASSRFSGTGIKSDEKLFF	TGTGCCAGCAGCCGCTTTTCCGGGACAGGGATCAAGTCGGATGAAAAACTGTTTTTT
TRBV6-6	TRBJ2-1	.	once	CASRPLSTSYNEQFF	TGTGCCAGCAGACCCCTTAGTACCTCCTACAATGAGCAGTTCTTC